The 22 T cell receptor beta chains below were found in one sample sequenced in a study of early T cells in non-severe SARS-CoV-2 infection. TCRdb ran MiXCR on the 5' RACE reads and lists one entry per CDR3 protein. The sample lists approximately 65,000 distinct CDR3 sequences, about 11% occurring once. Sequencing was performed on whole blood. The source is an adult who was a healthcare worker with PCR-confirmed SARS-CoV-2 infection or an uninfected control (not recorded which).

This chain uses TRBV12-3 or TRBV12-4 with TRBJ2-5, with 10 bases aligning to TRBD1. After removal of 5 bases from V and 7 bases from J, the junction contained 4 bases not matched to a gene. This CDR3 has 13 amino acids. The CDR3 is CASSPGTGVTQYF. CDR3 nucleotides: TGTGCCAGCAGTCCCGGGACAGGGGTGACCCAGTACTTC.

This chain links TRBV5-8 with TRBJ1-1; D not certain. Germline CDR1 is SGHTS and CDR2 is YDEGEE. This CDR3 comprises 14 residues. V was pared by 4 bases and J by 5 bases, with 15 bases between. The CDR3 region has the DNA TGTGCCAGCAGCCGGGCCAACACGCGGACTGAAGCTTTCTTT. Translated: CASSRANTRTEAFF.

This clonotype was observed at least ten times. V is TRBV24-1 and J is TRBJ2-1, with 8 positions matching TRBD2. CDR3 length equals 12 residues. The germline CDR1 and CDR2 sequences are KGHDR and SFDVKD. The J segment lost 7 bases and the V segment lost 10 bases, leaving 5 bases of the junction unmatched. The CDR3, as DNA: TGTGCCACGACAAGCGGGAGAAATGAGCAGTTCTTC. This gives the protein CATTSGRNEQFF.

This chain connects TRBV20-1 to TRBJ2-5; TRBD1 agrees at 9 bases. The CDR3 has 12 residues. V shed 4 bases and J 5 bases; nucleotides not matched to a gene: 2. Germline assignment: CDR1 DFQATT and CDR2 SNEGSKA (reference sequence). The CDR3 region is CSAMDRGETQYF. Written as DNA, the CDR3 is TGCAGTGCTATGGACAGGGGCGAGACCCAGTACTTC.

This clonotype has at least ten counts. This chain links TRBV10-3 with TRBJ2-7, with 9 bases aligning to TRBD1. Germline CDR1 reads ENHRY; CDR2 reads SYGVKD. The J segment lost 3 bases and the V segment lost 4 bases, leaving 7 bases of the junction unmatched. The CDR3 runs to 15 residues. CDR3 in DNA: TGTGCCATCAGTGGAGGGGACAGGGCGAACTACGAGCAGTACTTC. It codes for CAISGGDRANYEQYF.

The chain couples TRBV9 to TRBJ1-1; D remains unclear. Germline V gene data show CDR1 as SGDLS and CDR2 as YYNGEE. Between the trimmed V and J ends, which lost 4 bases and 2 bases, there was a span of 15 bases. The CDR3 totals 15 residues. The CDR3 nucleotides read TGTGCCAGCAGCCCCCGGGCAGCGGCAAACACTGAAGCTTTCTTT. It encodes CASSPRAAANTEAFF.

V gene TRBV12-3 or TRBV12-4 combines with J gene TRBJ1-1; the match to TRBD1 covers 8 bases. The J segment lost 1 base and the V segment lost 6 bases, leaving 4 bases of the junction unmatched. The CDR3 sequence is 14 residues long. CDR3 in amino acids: CASRAGGWNTEAFF. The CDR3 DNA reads TGTGCCAGCAGGGCAGGGGGCTGGAACACTGAAGCTTTCTTT.

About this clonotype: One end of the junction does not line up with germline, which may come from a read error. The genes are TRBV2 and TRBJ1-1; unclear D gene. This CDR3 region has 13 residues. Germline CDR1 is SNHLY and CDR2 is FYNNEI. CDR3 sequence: CASSEGRSTEAFF. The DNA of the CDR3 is TGTGCCAGCAGCGAAGGGAGGAGCACTGAAGCTTTCTTT.

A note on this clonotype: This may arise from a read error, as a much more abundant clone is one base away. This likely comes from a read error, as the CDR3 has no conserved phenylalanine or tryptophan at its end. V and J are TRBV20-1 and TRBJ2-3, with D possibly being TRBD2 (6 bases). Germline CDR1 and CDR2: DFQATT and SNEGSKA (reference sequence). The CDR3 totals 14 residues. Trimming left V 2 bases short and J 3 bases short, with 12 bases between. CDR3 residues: CSARKAGLTDTQYL. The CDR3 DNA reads TGCAGTGCTAGAAAGGCGGGACTTACAGATACGCAGTATTTA.

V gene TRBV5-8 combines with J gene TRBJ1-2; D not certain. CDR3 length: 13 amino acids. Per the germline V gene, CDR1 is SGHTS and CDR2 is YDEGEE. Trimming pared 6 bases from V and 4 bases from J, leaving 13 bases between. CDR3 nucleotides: TGTGCCAGCAAGGCATCCGGAGCCTATGGCTACACCTTC. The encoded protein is CASKASGAYGYTF.

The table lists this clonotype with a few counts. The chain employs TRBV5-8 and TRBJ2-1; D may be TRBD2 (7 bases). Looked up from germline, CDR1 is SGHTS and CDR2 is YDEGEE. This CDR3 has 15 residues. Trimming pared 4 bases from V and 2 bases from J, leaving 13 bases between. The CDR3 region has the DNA TGTGCCAGCAGCGCTCGGGGGGCAGCCTACAATGAGCAGTTCTTC. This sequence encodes CASSARGAAYNEQFF.

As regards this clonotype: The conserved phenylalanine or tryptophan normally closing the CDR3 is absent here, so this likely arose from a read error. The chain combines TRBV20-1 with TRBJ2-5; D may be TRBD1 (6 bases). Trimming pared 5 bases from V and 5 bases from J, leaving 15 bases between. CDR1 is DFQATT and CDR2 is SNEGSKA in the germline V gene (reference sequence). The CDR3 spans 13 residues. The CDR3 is CSAEDNRVETQYL. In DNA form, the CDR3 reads TGCAGTGCTGAAGATAACAGGGTTGAGACCCAGTACTTG.

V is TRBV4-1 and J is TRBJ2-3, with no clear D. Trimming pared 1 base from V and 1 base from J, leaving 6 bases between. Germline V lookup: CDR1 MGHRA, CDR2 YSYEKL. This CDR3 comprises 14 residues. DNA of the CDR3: TGCGCCAGCAGCCAAGTTCCCGGCACAGATACGCAGTATTTT. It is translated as CASSQVPGTDTQYF.

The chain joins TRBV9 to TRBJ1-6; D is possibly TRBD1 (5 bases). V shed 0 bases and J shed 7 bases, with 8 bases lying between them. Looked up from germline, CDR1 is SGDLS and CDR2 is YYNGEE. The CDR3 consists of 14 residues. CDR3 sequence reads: CASSVDGGNSPLHF. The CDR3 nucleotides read TGTGCCAGCAGCGTAGACGGGGGGAATTCACCCCTCCACTTT.

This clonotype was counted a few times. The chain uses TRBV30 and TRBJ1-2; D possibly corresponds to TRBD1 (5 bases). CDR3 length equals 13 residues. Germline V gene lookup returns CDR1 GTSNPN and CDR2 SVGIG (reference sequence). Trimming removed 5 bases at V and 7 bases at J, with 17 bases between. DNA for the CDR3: TGTGCCTGGGGGAATGGAGGGGCTGGTGGCTACACCTTC. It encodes CAWGNGGAGGYTF.

CDR3 region: CASSLSGEGSSPQHF. DNA for the CDR3: TGTGCCAGCAGTTTATCTGGGGAAGGGAGTTCGCCCCAGCATTTT. The chain couples TRBV28 to TRBJ1-5; unclear D gene. Trimming took off 1 base at V and 9 bases at J, with 16 bases between the two ends. Germline lookup yields CDR1 MDHEN and CDR2 SYDVKM. CDR3 length: 15 residues.

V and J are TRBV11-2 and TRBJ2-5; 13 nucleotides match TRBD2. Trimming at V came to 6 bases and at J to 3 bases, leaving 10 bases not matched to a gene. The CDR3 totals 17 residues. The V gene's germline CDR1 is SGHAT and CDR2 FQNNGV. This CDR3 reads CASRRTSGSQVEETQYF. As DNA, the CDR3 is TGTGCCAGCAGGAGGACTAGCGGGAGTCAAGTAGAAGAGACCCAGTACTTC.

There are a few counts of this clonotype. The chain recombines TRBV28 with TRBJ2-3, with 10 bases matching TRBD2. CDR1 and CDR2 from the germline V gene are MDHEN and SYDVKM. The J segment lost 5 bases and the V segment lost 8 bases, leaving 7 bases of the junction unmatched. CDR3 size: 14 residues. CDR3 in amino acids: CASRKAGGGDTQYF. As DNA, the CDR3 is TGTGCCAGCCGGAAAGCGGGAGGGGGAGATACGCAGTATTTT.

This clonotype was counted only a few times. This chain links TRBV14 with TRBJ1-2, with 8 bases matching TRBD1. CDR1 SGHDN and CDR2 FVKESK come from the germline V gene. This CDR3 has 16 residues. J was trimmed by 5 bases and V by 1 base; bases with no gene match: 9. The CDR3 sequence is CASSQGTGTIRYGYTF. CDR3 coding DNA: TGTGCCAGCAGCCAAGGGACAGGGACGATTCGGTATGGCTACACCTTC.

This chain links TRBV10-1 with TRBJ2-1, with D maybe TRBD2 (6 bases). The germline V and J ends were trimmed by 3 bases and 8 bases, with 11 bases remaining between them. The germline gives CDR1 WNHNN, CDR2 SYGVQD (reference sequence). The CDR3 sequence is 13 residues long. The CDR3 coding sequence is TGCGCCAGCAGTGAACTAGCCGGGCATGAGCAGTTCTTC. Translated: CASSELAGHEQFF.

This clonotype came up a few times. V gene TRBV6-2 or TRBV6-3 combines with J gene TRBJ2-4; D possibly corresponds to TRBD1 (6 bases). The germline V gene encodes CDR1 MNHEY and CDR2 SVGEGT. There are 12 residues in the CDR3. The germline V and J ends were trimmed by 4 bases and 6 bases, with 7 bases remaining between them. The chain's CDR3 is CASSSRGNIQYF. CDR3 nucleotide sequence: TGTGCCAGCAGTTCCAGGGGAAACATTCAGTACTTC.

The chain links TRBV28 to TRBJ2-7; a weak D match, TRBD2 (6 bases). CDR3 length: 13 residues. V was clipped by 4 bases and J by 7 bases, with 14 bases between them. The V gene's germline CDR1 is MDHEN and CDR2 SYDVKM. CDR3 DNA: TGTGCCAGCAGTTACACCGTAGGGAGGGAGCAGTACTTC. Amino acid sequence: CASSYTVGREQYF.